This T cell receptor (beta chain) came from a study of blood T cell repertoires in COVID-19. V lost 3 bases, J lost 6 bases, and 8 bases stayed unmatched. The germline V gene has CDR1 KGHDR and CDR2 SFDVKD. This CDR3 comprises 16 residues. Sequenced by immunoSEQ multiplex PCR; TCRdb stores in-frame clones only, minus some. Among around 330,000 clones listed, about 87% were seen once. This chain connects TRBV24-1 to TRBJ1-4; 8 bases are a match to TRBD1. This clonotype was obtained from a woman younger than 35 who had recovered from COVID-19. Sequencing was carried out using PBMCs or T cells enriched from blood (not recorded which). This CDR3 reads CATSDTDRDGYEKLFF. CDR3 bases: TGTGCCACCAGTGATACGGACAGGGATGGTTATGAAAAACTGTTTTTT.